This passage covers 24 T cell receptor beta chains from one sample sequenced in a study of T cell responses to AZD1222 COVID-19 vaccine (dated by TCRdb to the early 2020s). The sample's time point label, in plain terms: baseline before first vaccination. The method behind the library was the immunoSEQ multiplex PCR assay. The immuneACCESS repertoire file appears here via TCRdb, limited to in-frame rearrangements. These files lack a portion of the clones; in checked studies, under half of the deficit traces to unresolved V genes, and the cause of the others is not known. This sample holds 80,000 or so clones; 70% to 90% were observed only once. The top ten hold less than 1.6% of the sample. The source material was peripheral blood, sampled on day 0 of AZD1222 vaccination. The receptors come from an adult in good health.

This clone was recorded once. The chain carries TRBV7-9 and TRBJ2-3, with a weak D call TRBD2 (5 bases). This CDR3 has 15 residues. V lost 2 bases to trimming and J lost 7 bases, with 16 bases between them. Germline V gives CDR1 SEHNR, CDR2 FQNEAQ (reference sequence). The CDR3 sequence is CASSLISGGTNTQYF. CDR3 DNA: TGTGCCAGCAGCTTAATAAGCGGAGGTACCAATACGCAGTATTTT.

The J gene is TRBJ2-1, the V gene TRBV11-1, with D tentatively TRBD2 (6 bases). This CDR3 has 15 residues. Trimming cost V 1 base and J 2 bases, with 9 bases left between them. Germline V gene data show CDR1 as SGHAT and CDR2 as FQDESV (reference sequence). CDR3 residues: CASSLVREPYNEQFF. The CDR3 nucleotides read TGTGCCAGCAGCTTAGTCCGGGAGCCCTACAATGAGCAGTTCTTC.

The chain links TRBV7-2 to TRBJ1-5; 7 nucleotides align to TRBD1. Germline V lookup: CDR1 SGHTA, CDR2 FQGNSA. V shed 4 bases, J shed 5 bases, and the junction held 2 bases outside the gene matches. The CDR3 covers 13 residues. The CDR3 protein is CASSSRGDQPQHF. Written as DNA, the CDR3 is TGTGCCAGCAGCTCCAGGGGGGATCAGCCCCAGCATTTT.

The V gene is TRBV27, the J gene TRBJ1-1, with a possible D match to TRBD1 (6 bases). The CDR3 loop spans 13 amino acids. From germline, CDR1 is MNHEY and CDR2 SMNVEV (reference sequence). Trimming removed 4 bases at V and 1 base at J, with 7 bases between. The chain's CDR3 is CASSWGQNTEAFF. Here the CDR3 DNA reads TGTGCCAGCAGTTGGGGACAGAACACTGAAGCTTTCTTT.

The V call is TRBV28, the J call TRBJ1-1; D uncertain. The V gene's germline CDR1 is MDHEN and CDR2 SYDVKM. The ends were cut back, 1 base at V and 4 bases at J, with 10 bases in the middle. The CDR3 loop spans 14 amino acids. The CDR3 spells CASSLYGVGTEAFF. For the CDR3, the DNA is TGTGCCAGCAGTTTATACGGGGTTGGCACTGAAGCTTTCTTT.

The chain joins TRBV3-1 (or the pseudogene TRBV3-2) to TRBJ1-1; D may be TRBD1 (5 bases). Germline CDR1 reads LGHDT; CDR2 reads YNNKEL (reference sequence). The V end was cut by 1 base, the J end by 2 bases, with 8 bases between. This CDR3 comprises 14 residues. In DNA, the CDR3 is TGTGCCAGCAGCCAAGGGACACCCAACACTGAAGCTTTCTTT. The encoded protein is CASSQGTPNTEAFF.

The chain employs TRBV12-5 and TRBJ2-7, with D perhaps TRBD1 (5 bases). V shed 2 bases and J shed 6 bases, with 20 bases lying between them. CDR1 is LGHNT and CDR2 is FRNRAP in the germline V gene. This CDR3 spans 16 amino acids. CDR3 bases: TGTGCTAGTGGTTTGTACCAGTTGACAGCTCCCCGCGAGCAGTACTTC. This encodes CASGLYQLTAPREQYF.

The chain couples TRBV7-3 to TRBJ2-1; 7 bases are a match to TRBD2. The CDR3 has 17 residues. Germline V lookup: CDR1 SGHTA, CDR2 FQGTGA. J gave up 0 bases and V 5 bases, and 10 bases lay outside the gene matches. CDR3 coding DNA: TGTGCCAGCAGCCCTCTAGCGGCATTAAGCTCCTACAATGAGCAGTTCTTC. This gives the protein CASSPLAALSSYNEQFF.

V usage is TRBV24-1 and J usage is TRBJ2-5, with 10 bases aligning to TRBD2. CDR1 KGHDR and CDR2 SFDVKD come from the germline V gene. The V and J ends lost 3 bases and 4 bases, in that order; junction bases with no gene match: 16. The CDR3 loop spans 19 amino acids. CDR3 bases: TGTGCCACCAGTGATGGCGGGCTAGCGGGAGTGAGAGGGGGAGAGACCCAGTACTTC. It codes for CATSDGGLAGVRGGETQYF.

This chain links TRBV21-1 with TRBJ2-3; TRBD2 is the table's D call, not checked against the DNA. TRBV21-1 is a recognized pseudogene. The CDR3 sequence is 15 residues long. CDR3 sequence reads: CASSKNGVNTDTQYF. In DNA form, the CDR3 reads TGTGCCAGCAGCAAAAACGGGGTAAACACAGATACGCAGTATTTT.

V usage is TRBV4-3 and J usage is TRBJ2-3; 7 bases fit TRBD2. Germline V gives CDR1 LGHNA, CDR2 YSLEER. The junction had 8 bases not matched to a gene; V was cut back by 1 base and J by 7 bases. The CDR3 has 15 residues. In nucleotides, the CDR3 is TGCGCCAGCAGCCAAGTCGCGGGAGTAGGGTATACGCAGTATTTT. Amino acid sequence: CASSQVAGVGYTQYF.

The CDR3 DNA reads TGTGCCAGCAGCTTAGTAGGGGCGGACAATGAGCAGTTCTTC. Translated, it gives CASSLVGADNEQFF. V and J are TRBV7-9 and TRBJ2-1, with D possibly TRBD1 on 5 matching bases. CDR1 and CDR2 from the germline V gene are SEHNR and FQNEAQ (reference sequence). This CDR3 spans 14 amino acids. Between the trimmed V and J ends, which lost 1 base and 5 bases, there was a span of 9 bases.

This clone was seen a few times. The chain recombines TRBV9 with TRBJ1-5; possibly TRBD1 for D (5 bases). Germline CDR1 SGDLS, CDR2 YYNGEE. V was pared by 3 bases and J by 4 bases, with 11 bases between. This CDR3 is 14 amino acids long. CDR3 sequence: CASSEIRVNQPQHF. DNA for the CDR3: TGTGCCAGCAGCGAGATCAGGGTGAATCAGCCCCAGCATTTT. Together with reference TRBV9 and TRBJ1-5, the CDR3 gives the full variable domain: DSGVTQTPKHLITATGQRVTLRCSPRSGDLSVYWYQQSLDQGLQFLIQYYNGEERAKGNILERFSAQQFPDLHSELNLSSLELGDSALYFCASSEIRVNQPQHFGDGTRLSIL.

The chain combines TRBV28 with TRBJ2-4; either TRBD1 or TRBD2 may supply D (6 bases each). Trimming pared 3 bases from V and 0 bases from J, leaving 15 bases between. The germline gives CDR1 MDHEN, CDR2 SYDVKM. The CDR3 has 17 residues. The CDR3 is CASSFGVGGIAKNIQYF. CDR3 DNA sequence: TGTGCCAGCAGTTTCGGGGTAGGGGGGATAGCCAAAAACATTCAGTACTTC. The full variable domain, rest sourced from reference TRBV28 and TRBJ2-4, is DVKVTQSSRYLVKRTGEKVFLECVQDMDHENMFWYRQDPGLGLRLIYFSYDVKMKEKGDIPEGYSVSREKKERFSLILESASTNQTSMYLCASSFGVGGIAKNIQYFGAGTRLSVL.

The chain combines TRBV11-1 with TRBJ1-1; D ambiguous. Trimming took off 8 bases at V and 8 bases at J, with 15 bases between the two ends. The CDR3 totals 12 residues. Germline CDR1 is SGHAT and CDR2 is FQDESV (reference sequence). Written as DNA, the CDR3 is TGTGCCAGCGCCGCGAGGAGACAAGAAGCTTTCTTT. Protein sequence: CASAARRQEAFF. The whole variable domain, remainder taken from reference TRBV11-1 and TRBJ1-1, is EAEVAQSPRYKITEKSQAVAFWCDPISGHATLYWYRQILGQGPELLVQFQDESVVDDSQLPKDRFSAERLKGVDSTLKIQPAELGDSAMYLCASAARRQEAFFGQGTRLTVV.

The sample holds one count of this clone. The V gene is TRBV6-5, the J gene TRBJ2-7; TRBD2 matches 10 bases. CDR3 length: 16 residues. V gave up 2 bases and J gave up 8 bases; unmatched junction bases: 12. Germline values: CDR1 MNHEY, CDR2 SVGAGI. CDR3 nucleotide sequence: TGTGCCAGCAGTTACGCTAGCGGGAGCGCCCGAGCTAAGCAGTACTTC. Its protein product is CASSYASGSARAKQYF.

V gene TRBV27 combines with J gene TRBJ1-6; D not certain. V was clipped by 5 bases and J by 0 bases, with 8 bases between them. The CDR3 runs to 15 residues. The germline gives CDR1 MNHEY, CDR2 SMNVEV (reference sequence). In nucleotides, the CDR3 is TGTGCCAGCAGTCCGGTTAGCTCCTATAATTCACCCCTCCACTTT. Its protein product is CASSPVSSYNSPLHF.

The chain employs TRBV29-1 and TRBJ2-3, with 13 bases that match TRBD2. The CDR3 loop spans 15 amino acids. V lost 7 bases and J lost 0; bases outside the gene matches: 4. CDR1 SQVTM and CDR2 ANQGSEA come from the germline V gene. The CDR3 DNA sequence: TGCAGCGGGGGACTAGCGGGACTAAGCACAGATACGCAGTATTTT. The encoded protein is CSGGLAGLSTDTQYF.

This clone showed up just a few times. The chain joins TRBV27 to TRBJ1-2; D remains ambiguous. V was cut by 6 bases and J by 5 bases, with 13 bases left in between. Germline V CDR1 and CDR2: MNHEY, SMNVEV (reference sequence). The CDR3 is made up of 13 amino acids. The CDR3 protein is CASRAQGFYGYTF. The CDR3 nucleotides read TGTGCCAGCAGGGCACAAGGGTTTTATGGCTACACCTTC.

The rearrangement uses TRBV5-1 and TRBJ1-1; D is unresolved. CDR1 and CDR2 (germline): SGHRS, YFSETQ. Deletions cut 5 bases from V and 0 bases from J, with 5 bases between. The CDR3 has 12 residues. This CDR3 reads CASRALNTEAFF. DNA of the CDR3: TGCGCCAGCAGGGCGCTGAACACTGAAGCTTTCTTT.

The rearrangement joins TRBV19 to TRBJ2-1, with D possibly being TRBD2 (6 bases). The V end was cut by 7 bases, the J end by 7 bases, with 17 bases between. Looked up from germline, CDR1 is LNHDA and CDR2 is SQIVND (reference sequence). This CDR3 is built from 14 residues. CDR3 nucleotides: TGTGCCAGTAAAAGGGACTCAAACTTTAATGAGCAGTTCTTC. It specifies CASKRDSNFNEQFF.

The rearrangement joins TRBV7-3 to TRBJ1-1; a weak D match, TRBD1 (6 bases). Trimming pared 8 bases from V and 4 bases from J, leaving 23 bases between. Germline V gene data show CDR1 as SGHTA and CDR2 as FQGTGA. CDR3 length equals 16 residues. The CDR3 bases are TGTGCCAGCTCCGGACAGCCCCTTAGGCGCGGCACTGAAGCTTTCTTT. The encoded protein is CASSGQPLRRGTEAFF.

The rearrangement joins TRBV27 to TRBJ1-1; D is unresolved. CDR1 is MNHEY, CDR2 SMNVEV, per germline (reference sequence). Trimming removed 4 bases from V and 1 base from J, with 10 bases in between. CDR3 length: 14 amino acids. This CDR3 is CASSSETPNTEAFF. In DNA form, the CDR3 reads TGTGCCAGCAGTTCCGAGACACCGAACACTGAAGCTTTCTTT.

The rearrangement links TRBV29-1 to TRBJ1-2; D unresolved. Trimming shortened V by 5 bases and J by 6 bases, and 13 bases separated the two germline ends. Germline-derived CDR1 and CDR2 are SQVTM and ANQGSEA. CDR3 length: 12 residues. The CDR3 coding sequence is TGCAGCGTTCCGGGGAGGTTCAATGGCTACACCTTC. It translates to CSVPGRFNGYTF.